This T cell receptor beta chain was found in a study of regulatory T cells in long-lasting Graves disease. Described time point: newly diagnosed GD, antithyroid drugs for less than 3 months. RNA extracted from PBMCs served as the sequencing template. Diagnoses of Graves' disease were made by American Thyroid Association guidelines. From germline, CDR1 is DFQATT and CDR2 SNEGSKA (reference sequence). This CDR3 has 19 residues. The V and J ends lost 6 bases and 0 bases, in that order; junction bases with no gene match: 17. Whole-study results and caveats: With persistent disease, TRBV28, TRBJ1-2 and TRBJ2-5 were the favored segments. Limited sample numbers may have lowered accuracy.

To make TCR beta libraries, researchers used iRepertoire HTBI primers and Arm-PCR of CDR3 regions. Each CDR3 protein gets one entry after TCRdb re-called the multiplex PCR reads with MiXCR. The data show about 540,000 distinct CDR3 sequences, with about 13% seen just once and roughly 10% held by the top ten. This clonotype was detected ten times or more. The antigen is not known. A further study also used this sample, focusing on T cells in Graves' hyperthyroidism and ophthalmopathy.

This chain connects TRBV20-1 to TRBJ2-7; TRBD2 agrees at 13 bases. Sequencing used peripheral blood mononuclear cells (PBMCs), obtained at new diagnosis, from a patient treated with antithyroid drugs. This TCR was recovered from a man aged 25 to 45 with Graves disease. CDR3 in amino acids: CSARLAGGRGVWGSYEQYF. The CDR3 DNA follows: TGCAGTGCCCGACTAGCGGGAGGTCGGGGGGTGTGGGGCTCCTACGAGCAGTACTTC.